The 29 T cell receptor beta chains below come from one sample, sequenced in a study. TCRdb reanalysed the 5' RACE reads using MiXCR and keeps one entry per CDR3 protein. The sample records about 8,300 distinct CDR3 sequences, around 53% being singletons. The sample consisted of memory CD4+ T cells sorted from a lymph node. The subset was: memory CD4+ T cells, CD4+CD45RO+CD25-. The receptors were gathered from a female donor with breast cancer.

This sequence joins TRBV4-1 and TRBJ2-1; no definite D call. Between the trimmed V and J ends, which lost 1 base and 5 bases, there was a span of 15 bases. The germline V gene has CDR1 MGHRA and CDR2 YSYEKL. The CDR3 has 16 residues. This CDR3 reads CASSQGRTLGNNEQFF. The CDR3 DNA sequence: TGCGCCAGCAGCCAAGGGCGCACCTTGGGGAACAATGAGCAGTTCTTC.

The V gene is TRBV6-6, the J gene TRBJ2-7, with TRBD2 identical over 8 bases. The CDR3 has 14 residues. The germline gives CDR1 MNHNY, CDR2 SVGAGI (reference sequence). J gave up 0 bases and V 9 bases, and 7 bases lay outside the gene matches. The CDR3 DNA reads TGTGCCAGTAACCAGCGGGGGAACTCCTACGAGCAGTACTTC. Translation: CASNQRGNSYEQYF.

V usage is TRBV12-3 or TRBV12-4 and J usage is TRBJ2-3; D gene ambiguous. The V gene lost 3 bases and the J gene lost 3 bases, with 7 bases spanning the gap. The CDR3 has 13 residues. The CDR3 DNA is TGTGCCAGCAGTTTCGGGTTTACAGATACGCAGTATTTT. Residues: CASSFGFTDTQYF.

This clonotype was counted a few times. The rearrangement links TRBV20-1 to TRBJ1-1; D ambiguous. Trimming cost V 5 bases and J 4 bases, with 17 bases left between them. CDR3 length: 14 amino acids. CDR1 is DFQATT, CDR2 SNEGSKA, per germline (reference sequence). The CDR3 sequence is CSALSDGETTEAFF. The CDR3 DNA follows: TGCAGTGCTTTATCGGACGGGGAGACCACTGAAGCTTTCTTT.

CDR3 residues: CASSSPGGSAGANVLTF. CDR3 coding DNA: TGTGCCAGCAGTTCGCCAGGGGGTAGTGCTGGGGCCAACGTCCTGACTTTC. The V gene is TRBV27, the J gene TRBJ2-6; 7 bases are a match to TRBD1. CDR3 size: 17 residues. With V trimmed by 4 bases and J by 2 bases, 8 bases remained unmatched. Germline CDR1 is MNHEY and CDR2 is SMNVEV (reference sequence).

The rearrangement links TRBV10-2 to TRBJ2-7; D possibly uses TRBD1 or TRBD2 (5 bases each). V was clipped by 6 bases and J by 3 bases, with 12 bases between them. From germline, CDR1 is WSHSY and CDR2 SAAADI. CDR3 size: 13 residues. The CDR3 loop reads CASRSGTHYEQYV. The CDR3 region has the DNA TGCGCCAGCAGATCAGGGACCCACTACGAGCAGTACGTC.

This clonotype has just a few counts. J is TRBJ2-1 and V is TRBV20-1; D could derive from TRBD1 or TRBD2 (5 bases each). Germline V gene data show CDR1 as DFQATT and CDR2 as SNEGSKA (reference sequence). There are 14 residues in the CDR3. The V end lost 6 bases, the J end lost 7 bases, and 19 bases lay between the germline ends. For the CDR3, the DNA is TGCAGTGCGCTCCGGGACCTCGTTAGAAATGAGCAGTTCTTC. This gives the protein CSALRDLVRNEQFF.

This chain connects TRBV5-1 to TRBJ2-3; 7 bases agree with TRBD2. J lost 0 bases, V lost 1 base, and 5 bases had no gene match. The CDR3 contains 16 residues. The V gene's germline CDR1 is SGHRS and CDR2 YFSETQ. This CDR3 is CASSLPSGTSTDTQYF. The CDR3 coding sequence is TGCGCCAGCAGCTTGCCAAGCGGGACCAGCACAGATACGCAGTATTTT. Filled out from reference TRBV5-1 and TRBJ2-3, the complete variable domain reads KAGVTQTPRYLIKTRGQQVTLSCSPISGHRSVSWYQQTPGQGLQFLFEYFSETQRNKGNFPGRFSGRQFSNSRSEMNVSTLELGDSALYLCASSLPSGTSTDTQYFGPGTRLTVL.

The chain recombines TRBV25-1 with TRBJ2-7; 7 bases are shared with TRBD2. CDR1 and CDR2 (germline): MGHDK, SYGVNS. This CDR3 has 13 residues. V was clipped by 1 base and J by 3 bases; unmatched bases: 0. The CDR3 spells CASSESGGYEQYF. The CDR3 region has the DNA TGTGCCAGCAGTGAATCGGGGGGCTACGAGCAGTACTTC.

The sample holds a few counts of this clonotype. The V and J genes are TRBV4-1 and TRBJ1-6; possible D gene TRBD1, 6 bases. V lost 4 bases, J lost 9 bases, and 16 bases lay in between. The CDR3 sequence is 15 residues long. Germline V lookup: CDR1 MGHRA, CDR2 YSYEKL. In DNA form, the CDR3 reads TGCGCCAGCAGCCGAATCTCAGGGGTGGGTTCACCCCTCCACTTT. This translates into CASSRISGVGSPLHF.

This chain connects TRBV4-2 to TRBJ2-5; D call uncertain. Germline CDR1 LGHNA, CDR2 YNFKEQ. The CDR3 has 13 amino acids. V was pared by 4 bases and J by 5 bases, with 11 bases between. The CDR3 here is CASSRGWRETQYF. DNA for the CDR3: TGTGCCAGCAGCCGAGGCTGGCGGGAGACCCAGTACTTC.

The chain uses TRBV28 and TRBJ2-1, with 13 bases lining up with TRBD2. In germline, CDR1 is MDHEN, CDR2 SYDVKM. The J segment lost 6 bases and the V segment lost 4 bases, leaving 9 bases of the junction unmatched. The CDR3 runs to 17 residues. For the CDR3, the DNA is TGTGCCAGCAGTTCCGGGACTAGCGGGGTTTTCGGCAATGAGCAGTTCTTC. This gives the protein CASSSGTSGVFGNEQFF.

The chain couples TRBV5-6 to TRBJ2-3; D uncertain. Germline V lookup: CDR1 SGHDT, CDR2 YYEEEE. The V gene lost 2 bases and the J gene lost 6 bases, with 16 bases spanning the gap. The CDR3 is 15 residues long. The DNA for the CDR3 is TGTGCCAGCAGCTTTGCTCGGGCCGGGCTGGATACGCAGTATTTT. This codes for CASSFARAGLDTQYF.

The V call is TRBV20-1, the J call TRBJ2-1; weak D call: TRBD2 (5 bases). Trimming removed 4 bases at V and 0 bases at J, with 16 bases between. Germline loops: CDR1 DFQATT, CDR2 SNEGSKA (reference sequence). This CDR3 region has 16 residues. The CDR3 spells CSANLFSGSSYNEQFF. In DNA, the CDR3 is TGCAGTGCTAACCTCTTTTCGGGGAGCTCCTACAATGAGCAGTTCTTC.

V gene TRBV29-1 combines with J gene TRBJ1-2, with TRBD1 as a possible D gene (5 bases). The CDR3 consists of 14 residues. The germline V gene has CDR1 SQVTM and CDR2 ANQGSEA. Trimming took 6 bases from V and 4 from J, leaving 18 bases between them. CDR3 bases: TGCAGCGTCGATACCGCCGCAGGGACCTATGGCTACACCTTC. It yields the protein CSVDTAAGTYGYTF.

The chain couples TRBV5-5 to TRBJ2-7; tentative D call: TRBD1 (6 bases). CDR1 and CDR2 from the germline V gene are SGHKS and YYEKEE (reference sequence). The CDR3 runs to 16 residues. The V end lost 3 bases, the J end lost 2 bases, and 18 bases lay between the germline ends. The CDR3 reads CASSSTTGPIAYEQYF. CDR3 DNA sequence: TGTGCCAGCAGCTCGACGACAGGCCCGATCGCCTACGAGCAGTACTTC.

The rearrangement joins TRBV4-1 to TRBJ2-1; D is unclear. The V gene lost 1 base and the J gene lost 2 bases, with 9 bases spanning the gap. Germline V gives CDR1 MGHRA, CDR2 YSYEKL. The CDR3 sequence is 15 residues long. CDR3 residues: CASSQGQSPYNEQFF. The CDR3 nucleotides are TGCGCCAGCAGCCAAGGGCAGTCCCCCTACAATGAGCAGTTCTTC.

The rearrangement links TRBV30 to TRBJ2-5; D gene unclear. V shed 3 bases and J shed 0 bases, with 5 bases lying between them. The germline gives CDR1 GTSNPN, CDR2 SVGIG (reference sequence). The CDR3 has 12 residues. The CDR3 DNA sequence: TGTGCCTGGAGACTTAACCAAGAGACCCAGTACTTC. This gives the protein CAWRLNQETQYF.

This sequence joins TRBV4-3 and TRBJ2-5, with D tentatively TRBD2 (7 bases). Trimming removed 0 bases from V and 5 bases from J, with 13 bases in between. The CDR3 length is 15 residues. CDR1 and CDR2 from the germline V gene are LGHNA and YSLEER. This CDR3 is CASSQDRGARETQYF. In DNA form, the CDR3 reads TGCGCCAGCAGCCAAGATCGGGGGGCGAGGGAGACCCAGTACTTC.

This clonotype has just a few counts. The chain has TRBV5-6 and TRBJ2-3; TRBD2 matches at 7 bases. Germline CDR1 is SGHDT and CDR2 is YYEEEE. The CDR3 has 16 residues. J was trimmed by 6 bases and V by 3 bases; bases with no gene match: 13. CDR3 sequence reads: CASSYTLGGSWDTQYF. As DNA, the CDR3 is TGTGCCAGCAGCTATACGCTGGGAGGGAGTTGGGATACGCAGTATTTT.

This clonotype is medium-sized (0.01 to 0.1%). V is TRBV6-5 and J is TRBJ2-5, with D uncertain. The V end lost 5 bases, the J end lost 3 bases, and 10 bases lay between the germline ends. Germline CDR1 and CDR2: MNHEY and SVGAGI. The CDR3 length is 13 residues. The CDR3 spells CASSKDGEETQYF. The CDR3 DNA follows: TGTGCCAGCAGTAAGGACGGAGAAGAGACCCAGTACTTC.

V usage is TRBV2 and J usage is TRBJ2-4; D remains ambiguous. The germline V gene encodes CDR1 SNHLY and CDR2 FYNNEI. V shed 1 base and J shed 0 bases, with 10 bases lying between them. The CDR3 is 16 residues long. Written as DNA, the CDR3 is TGTGCCAGCAGTGAAGAGGCAGCGCTAGCCAAAAACATTCAGTACTTC. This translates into CASSEEAALAKNIQYF.

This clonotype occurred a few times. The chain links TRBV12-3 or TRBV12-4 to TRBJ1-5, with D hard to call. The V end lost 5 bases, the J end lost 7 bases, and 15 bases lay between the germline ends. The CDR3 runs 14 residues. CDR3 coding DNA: TGTGCCAGCAGTCCCATCATGGGTGAGCAGCCCCAGCATTTT. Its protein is CASSPIMGEQPQHF.

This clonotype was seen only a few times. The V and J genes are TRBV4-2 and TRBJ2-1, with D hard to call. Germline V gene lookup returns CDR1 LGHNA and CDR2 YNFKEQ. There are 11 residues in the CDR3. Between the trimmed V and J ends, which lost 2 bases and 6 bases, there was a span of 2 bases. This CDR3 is CASSQFNEQFF. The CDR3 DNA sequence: TGTGCCAGCAGCCAATTCAATGAGCAGTTCTTC.

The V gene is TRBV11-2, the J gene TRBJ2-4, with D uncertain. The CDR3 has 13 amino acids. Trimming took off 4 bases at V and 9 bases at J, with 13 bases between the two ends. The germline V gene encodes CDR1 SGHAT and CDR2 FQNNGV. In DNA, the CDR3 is TGTGCCAGCAGCTCGGCCATGGGGTCCATTCAGTACTTC. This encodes CASSSAMGSIQYF. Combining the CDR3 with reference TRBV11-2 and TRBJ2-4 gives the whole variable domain EAGVAQSPRYKIIEKRQSVAFWCNPISGHATLYWYQQILGQGPKLLIQFQNNGVVDDSQLPKDRFSAERLKGVDSTLKIQPAKLEDSAVYLCASSSAMGSIQYFGAGTRLSVL.

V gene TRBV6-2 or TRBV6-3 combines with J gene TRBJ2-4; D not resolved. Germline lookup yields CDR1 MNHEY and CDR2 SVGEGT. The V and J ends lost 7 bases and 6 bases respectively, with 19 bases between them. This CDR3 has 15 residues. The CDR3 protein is CASTPTLLNGNIQYF. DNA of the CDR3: TGTGCCAGCACCCCGACGTTGTTAAATGGAAACATTCAGTACTTC.

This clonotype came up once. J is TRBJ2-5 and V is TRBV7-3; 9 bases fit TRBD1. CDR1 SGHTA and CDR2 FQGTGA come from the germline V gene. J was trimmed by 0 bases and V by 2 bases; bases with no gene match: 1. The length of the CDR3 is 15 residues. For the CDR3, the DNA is TGTGCCAGCAGCTTAGGACAGGGGTACCAAGAGACCCAGTACTTC. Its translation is CASSLGQGYQETQYF. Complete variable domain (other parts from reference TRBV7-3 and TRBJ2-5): GAGVSQTPSNKVTEKGKYVELRCDPISGHTALYWYRQSLGQGPEFLIYFQGTGAADDSGLPNDRFFAVRPEGSVSTLKIQRTERGDSAVYLCASSLGQGYQETQYFGPGTRLLVL.

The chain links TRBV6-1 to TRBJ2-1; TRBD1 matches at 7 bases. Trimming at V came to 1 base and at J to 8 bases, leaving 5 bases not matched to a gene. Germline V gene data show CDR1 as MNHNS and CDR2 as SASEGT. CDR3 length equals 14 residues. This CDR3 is CASSEGQGIYEQFF. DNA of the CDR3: TGTGCCAGCAGTGAAGGACAGGGAATCTATGAGCAGTTCTTC.

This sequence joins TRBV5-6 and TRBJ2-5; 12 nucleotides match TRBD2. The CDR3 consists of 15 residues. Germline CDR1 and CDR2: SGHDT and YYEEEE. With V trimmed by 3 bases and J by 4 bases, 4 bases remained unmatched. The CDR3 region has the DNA TGTGCCAGCAGCTCCCGACTAGCGGGGGTAGAGACCCAGTACTTC. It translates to CASSSRLAGVETQYF.